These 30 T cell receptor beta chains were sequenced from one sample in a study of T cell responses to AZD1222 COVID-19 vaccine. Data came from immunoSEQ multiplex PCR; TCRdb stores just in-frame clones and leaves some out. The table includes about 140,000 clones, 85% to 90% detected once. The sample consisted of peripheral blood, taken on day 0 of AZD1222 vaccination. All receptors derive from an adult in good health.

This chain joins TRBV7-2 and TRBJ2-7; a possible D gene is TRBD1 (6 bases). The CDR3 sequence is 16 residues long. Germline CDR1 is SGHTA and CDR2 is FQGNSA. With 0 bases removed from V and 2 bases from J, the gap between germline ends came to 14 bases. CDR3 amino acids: CASSLAWDTRTYEQYF. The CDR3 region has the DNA TGTGCCAGCAGCTTAGCCTGGGACACTCGAACCTACGAGCAGTACTTC.

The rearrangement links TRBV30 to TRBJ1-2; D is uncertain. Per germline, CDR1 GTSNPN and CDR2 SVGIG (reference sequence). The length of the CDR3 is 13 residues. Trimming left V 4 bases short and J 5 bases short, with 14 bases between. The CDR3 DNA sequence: TGTGCCTGGAATGCACGACTGGGATATGGCTACACCTTC. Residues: CAWNARLGYGYTF.

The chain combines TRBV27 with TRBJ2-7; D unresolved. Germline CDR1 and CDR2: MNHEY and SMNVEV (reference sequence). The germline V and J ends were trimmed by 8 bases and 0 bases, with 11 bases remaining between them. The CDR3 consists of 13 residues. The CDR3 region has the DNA TGTGCCAGCGGGATGACACCCTCCTACGAGCAGTACTTC. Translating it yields CASGMTPSYEQYF.

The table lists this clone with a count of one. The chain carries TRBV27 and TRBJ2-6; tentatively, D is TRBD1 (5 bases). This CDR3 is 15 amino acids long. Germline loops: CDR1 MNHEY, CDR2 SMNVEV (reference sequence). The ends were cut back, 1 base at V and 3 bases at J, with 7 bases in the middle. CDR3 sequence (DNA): TGTGCCAGCAGTTTATTCAGGGTTGGGGCCAACGTCCTGACTTTC. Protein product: CASSLFRVGANVLTF.

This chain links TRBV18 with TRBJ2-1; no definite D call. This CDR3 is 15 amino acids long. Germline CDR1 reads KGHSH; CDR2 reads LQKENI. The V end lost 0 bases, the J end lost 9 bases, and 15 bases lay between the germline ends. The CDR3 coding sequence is TGTGCCAGCTCACCACCCATTCCAGGTTCGGGTGAGCAGTTCTTC. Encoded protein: CASSPPIPGSGEQFF. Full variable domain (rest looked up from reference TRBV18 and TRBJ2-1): NAGVMQNPRHLVRRRGQEARLRCSPMKGHSHVYWYRQLPEEGLKFMVYLQKENIIDESGMPKERFSAEFPKEGPSILRIQQVVRGDSAAYFCASSPPIPGSGEQFFGPGTRLTVL.

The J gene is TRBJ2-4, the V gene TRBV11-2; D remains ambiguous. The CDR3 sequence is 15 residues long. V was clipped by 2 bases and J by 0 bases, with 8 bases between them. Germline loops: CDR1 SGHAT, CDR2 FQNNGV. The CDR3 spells CASSLWQLAKNIQYF. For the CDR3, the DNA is TGTGCCAGCAGCTTATGGCAGCTAGCCAAAAACATTCAGTACTTC. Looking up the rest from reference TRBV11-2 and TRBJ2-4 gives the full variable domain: EAGVAQSPRYKIIEKRQSVAFWCNPISGHATLYWYQQILGQGPKLLIQFQNNGVVDDSQLPKDRFSAERLKGVDSTLKIQPAKLEDSAVYLCASSLWQLAKNIQYFGAGTRLSVL.

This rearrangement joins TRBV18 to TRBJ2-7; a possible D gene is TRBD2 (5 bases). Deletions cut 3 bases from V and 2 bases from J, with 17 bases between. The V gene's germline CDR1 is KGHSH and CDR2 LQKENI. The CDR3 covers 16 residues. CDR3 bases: TGTGCCAGCTCACCCTTTGGAGGAGCTACGACCTACGAGCAGTACTTC. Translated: CASSPFGGATTYEQYF.

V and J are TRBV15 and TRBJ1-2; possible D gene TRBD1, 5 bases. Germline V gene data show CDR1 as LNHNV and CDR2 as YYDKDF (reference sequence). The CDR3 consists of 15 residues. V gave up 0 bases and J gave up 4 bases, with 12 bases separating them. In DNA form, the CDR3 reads TGTGCCACCAGCAGAGATTCAGGGACCAGCTATGGCTACACCTTC. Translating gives CATSRDSGTSYGYTF. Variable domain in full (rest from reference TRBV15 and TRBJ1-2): DAMVIQNPRYQVTQFGKPVTLSCSQTLNHNVMYWYQQKSSQAPKLLFHYYDKDFNNEADTPDNFQSRRPNTSFCFLDIRSPGLGDTAMYLCATSRDSGTSYGYTFGSGTRLTVV.

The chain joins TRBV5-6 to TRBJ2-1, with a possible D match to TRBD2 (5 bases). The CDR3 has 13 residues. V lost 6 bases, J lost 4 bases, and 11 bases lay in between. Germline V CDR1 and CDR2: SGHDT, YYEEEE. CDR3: CASKAGPYNEQFF. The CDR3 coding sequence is TGTGCCAGCAAGGCGGGCCCTTACAATGAGCAGTTCTTC.

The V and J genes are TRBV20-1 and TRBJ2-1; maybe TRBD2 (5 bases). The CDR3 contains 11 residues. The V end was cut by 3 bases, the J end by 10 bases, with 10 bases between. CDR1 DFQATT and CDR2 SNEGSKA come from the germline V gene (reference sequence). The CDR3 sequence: CSARREKEQFF. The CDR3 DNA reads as TGCAGTGCTAGGAGGGAAAAGGAGCAGTTCTTC.

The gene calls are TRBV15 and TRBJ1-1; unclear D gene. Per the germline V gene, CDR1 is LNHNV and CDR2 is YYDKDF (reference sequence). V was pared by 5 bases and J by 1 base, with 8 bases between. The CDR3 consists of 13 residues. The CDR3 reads CATSSRGNTEAFF. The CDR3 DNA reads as TGTGCCACCAGCTCACGGGGGAACACTGAAGCTTTCTTT.

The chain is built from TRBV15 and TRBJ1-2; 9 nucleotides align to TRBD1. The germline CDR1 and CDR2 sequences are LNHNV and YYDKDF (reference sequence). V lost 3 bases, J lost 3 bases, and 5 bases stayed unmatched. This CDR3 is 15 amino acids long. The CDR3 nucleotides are TGTGCCACCAGCAGGTCGGGACAGGGCGACTATGGCTACACCTTC. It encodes CATSRSGQGDYGYTF.

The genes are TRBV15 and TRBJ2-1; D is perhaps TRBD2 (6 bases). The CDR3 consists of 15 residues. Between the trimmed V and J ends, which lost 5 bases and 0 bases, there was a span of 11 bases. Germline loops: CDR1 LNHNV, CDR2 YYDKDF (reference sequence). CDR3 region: CATSSWDFSYNEQFF. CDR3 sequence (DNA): TGTGCCACCAGCTCTTGGGACTTCTCCTACAATGAGCAGTTCTTC.

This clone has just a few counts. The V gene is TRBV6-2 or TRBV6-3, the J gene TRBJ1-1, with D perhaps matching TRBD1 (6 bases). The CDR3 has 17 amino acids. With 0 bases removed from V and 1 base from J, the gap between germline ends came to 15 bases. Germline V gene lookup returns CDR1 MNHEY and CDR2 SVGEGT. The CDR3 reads CASSYSIGGAKNTEAFF. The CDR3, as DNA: TGTGCCAGCAGTTACTCGATTGGGGGCGCAAAGAACACTGAAGCTTTCTTT.

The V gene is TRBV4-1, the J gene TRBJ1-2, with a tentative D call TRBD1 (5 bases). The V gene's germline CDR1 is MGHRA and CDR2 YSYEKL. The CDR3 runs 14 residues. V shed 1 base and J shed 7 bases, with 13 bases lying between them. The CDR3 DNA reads TGCGCCAGCAGCCAAGTATATGGGACTGCTGGCTACACCTTC. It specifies CASSQVYGTAGYTF.

CDR3 region: CASSQGVRGSEAFF. The DNA of the CDR3 is TGTGCCAGCAGCCAAGGAGTCAGGGGGTCTGAAGCTTTCTTT. The chain is built from TRBV14 and TRBJ1-1; 7 bases match TRBD1. The CDR3 has 14 amino acids. Trimming removed 1 base from V and 6 bases from J; junction bases left unmatched: 5. Per germline, CDR1 SGHDN and CDR2 FVKESK.

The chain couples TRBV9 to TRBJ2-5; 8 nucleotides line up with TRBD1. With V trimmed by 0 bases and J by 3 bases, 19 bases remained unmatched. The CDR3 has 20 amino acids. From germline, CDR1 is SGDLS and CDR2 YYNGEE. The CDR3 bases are TGTGCCAGCAGCGTAGGATCAGGGAACTTTGGGAGGACAGGGAAAGAGACCCAGTACTTC. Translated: CASSVGSGNFGRTGKETQYF.

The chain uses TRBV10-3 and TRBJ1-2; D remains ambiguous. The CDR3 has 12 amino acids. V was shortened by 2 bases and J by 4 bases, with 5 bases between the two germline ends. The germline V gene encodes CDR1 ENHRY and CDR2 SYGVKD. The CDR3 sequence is CAISEGLYGYTF. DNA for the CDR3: TGTGCCATCAGTGAGGGACTCTATGGCTACACCTTC.

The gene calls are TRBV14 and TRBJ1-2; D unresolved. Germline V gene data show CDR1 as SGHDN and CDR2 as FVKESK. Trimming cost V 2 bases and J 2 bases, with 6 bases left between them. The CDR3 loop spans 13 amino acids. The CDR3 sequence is CASSQSTNYGYTF. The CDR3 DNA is TGTGCCAGCAGCCAATCGACCAACTATGGCTACACCTTC. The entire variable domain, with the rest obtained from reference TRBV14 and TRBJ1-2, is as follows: EAGVTQFPSHSVIEKGQTVTLRCDPISGHDNLYWYRRVMGKEIKFLLHFVKESKQDESGMPNNRFLAERTGGTYSTLKVQPAELEDSGVYFCASSQSTNYGYTFGSGTRLTVV.

The CDR3 protein is CASSFLRPLGYTF. As DNA, the CDR3 is TGTGCCAGCAGTTTCCTCCGCCCCTTGGGCTACACCTTC. The V gene is TRBV6-2 or TRBV6-3, the J gene TRBJ1-2; the D is unclear. The CDR3 covers 13 residues. Trimming left V 4 bases short and J 8 bases short, with 14 bases between. From germline, CDR1 is MNHEY and CDR2 SVGEGT.

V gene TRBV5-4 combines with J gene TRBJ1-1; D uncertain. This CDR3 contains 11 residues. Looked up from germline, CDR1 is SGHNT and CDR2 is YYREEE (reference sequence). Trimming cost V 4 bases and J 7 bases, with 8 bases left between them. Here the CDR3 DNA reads TGTGCCAGCAGCGCCAACTATGAAGCTTTCTTT. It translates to CASSANYEAFF.

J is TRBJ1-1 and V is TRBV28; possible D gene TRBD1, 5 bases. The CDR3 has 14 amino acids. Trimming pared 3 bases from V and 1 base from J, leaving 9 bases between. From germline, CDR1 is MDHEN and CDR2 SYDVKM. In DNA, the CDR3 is TGTGCCAGCAGTTTGCAGGGTCCGAACACTGAAGCTTTCTTT. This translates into CASSLQGPNTEAFF.

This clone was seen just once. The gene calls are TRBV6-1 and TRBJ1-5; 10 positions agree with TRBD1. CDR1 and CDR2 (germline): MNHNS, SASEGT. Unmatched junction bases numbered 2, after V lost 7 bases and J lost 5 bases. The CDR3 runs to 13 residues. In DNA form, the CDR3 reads TGTGCCAGCAAAGGACAGGGGGATCAGCCCCAGCATTTT. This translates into CASKGQGDQPQHF.

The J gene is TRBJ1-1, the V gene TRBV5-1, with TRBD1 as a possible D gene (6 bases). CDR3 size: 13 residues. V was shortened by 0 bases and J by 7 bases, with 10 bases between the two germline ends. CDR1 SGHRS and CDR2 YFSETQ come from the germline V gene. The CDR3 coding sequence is TGCGCCAGCAGCTTGGGGGGGCAGGTTGAAGCTTTCTTT. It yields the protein CASSLGGQVEAFF.

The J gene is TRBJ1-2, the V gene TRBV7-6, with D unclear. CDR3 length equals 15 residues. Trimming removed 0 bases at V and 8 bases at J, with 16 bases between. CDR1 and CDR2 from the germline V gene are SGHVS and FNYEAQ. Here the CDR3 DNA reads TGTGCCAGCAGCTTAGCGCGGGAGGGCGCGGAAGGCTACACCTTC. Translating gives CASSLAREGAEGYTF.

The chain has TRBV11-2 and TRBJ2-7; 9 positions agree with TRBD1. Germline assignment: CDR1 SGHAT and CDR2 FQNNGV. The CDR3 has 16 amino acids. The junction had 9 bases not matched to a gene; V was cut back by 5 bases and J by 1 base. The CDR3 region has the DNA TGTGCCAGCAGCCGCGAGGACAGGGGTGCATCCTACGAGCAGTACTTC. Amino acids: CASSREDRGASYEQYF.

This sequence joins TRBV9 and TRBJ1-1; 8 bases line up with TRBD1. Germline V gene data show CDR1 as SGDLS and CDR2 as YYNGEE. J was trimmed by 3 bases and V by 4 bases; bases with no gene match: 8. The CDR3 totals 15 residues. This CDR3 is CASSFRGQADTEAFF. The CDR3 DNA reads TGTGCCAGCAGCTTCAGGGGGCAGGCGGACACTGAAGCTTTCTTT.

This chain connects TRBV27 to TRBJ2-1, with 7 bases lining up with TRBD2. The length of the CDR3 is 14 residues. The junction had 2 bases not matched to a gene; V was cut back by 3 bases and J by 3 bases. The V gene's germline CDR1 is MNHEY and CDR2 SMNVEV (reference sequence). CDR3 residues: CASSFAGVYNEQFF. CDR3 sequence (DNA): TGTGCCAGCAGTTTCGCGGGAGTCTACAATGAGCAGTTCTTC.

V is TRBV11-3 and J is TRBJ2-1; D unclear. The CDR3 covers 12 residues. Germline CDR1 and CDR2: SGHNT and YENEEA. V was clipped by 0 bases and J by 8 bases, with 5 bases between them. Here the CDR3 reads CASSLDHYEQFF. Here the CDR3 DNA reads TGTGCCAGCAGCTTAGATCACTATGAGCAGTTCTTC.

The CDR3 DNA is TGTGCCACCAGCAGCCTCCTGCTAGCGGGGAGCTCCTACAATGAGCAGTTCTTC. Translation gives CATSSLLLAGSSYNEQFF. The chain is built from TRBV15 and TRBJ2-1, with 9 nucleotides matching TRBD2. This CDR3 region has 18 residues. CDR1 and CDR2 (germline): LNHNV, YYDKDF (reference sequence). V shed 3 bases and J 0 bases; nucleotides not matched to a gene: 9.